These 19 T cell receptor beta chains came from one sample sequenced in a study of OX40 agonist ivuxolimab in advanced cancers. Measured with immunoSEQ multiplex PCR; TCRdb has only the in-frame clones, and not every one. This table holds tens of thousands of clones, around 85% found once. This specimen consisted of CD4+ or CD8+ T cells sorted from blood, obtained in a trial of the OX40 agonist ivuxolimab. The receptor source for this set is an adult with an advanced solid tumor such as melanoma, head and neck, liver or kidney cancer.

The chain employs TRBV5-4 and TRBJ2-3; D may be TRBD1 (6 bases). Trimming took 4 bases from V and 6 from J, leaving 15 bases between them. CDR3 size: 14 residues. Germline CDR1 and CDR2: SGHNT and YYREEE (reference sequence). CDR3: CASSHPQGIDTQYF. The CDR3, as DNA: TGTGCCAGCAGCCACCCTCAGGGGATTGATACGCAGTATTTT.

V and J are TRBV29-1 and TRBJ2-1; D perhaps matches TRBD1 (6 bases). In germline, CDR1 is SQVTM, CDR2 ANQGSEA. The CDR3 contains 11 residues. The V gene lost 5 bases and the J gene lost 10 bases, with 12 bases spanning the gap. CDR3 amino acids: CSVSRGGEQFF. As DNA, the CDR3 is TGCAGCGTTTCCAGGGGCGGAGAGCAGTTCTTC.

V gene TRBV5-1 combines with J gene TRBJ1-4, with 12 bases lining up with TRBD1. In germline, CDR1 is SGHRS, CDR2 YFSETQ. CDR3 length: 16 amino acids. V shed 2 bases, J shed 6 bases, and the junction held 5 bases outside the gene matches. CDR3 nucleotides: TGCGCCAGCAGCTTCGCCGGGACAGGGGGCGATGAAAAACTGTTTTTT. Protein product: CASSFAGTGGDEKLFF.

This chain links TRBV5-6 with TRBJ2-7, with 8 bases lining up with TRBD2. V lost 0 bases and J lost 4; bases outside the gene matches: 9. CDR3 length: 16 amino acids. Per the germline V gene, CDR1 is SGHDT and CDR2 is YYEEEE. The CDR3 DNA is TGTGCCAGCAGCTTGGGGGCGGGGACTAGGAGGTACGAGCAGTACTTC. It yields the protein CASSLGAGTRRYEQYF.

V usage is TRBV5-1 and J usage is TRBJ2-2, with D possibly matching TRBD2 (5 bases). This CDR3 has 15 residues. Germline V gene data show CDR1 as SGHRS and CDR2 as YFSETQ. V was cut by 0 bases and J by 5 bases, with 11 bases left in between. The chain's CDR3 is CASSLALAGTGELFF. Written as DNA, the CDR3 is TGCGCCAGCAGCTTGGCCCTAGCAGGTACCGGGGAGCTGTTTTTT.

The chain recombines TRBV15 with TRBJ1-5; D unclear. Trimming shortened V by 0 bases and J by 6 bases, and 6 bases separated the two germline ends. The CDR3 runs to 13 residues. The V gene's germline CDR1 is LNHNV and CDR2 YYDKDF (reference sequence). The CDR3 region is CATSRDFGQPQHF. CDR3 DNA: TGTGCCACCAGCAGAGATTTCGGTCAGCCCCAGCATTTT. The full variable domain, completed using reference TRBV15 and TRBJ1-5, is DAMVIQNPRYQVTQFGKPVTLSCSQTLNHNVMYWYQQKSSQAPKLLFHYYDKDFNNEADTPDNFQSRRPNTSFCFLDIRSPGLGDTAMYLCATSRDFGQPQHFGDGTRLSIL.

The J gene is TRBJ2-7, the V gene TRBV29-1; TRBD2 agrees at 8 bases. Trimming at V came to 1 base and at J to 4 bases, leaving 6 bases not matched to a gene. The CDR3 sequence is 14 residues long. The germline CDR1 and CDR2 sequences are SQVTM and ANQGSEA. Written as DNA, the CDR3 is TGCAGCGTTGAAGGCGATAGCGGGATATACGAGCAGTACTTC. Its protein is CSVEGDSGIYEQYF.

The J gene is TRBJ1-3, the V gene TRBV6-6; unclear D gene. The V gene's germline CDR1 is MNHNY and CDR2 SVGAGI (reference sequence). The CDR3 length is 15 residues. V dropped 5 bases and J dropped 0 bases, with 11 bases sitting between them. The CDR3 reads CASSAALHSGNTIYF. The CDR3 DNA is TGTGCCAGCAGTGCAGCACTTCACTCTGGAAACACCATATATTTT.

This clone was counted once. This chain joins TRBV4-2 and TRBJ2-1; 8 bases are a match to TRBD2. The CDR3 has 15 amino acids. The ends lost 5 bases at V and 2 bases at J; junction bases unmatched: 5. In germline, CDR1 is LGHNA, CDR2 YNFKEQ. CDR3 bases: TGTGCCAGCAGCTTACTAGCGGCTACCTACAATGAGCAGTTCTTC. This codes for CASSLLAATYNEQFF.

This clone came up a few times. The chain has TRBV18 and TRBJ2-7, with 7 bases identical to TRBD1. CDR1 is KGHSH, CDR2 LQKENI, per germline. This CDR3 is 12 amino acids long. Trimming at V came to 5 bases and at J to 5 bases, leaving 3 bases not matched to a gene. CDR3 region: CASSRQGDEQYF. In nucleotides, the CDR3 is TGTGCCAGCTCAAGGCAGGGGGACGAGCAGTACTTC.

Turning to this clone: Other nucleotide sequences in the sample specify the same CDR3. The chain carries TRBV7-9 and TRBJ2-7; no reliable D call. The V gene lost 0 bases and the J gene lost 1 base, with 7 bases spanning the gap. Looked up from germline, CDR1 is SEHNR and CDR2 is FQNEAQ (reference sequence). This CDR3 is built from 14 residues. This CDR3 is CASSLAGGSYEQYF. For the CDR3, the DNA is TGTGCCAGCAGCTTAGCGGGCGGTTCCTACGAGCAGTACTTC.

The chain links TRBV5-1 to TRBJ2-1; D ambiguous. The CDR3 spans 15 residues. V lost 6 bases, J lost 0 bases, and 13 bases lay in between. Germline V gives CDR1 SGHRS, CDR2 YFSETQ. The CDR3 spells CASTMNPSSYNEQFF. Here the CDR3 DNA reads TGCGCCAGCACCATGAACCCGAGCTCCTACAATGAGCAGTTCTTC.

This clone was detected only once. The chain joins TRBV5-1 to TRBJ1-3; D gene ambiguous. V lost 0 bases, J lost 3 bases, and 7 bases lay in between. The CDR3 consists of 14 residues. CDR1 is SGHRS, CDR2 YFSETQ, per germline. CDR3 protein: CASSLEGRGNTIYF. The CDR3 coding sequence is TGCGCCAGCAGCTTGGAAGGGCGTGGAAACACCATATATTTT.

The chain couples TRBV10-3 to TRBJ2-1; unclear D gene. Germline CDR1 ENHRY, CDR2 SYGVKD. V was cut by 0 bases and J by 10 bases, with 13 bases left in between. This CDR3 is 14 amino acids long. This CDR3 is CAISESNLEGEQFF. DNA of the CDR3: TGTGCCATCAGTGAGTCGAATTTAGAAGGGGAGCAGTTCTTC.

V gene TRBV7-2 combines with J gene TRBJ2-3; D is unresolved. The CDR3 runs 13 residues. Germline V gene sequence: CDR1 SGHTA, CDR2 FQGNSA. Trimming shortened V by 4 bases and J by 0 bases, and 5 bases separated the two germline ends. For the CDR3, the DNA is TGTGCCAGCAGCTCAACTAGCACAGATACGCAGTATTTT. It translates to CASSSTSTDTQYF.

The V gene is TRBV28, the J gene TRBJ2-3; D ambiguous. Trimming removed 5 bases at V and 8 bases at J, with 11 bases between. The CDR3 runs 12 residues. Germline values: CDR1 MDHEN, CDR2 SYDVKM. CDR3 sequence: CASSPSAGTQYF. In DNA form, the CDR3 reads TGTGCCAGCAGTCCCTCGGCAGGTACGCAGTATTTT.

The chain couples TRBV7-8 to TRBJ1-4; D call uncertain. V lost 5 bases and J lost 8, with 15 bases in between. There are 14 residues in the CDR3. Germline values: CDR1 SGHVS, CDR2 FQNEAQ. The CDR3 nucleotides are TGTGCCAGCAGCCCCTGGCGGGGAGGGGAAAAACTGTTTTTT. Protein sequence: CASSPWRGGEKLFF.

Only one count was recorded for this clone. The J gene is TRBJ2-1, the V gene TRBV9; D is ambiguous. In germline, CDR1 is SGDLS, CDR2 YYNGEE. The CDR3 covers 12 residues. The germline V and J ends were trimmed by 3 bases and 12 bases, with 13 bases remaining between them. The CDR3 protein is CASSGAQLGQFF. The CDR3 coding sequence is TGTGCCAGCAGCGGAGCCCAGTTGGGGCAGTTCTTC.

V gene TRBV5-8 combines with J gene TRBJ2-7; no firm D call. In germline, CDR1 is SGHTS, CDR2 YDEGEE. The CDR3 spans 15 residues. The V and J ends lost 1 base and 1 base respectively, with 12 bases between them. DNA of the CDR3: TGTGCCAGCAGCTTGTCTAGTGACGGGTCCTACGAGCAGTACTTC. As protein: CASSLSSDGSYEQYF.